What follows is one T cell receptor (beta chain) and its context. Its target is unknown. The CDR3 has 20 amino acids. Losses at the gene ends were 6 bases for V and 0 bases for J; bases not matched to a gene: 14. Germline V lookup: CDR1 MNHEY, CDR2 SMNVEV (reference sequence). Generated by immunoSEQ multiplex PCR, the TCRdb table keeps only in-frame clones and is missing some. The sample holds a few hundred thousand clones, less than 95% seen once. This record comes from a study of Ad26.COV2.S vaccination and SARS-CoV-2 variants. Study as a whole: Intramuscularly, Ad26.COV2.S was given either once or twice, 56 days apart.

Treatment noted: over 15 received Ad26.COV2.S at low or high dose, single or two shots; about 5 received placebo; per-sample allocation not given. At day 63 after the first vaccine or placebo injection, samples were drawn. Broader study findings: Placebo recipients had lower spike-specific TCR breadth than vaccine recipients.

The clonotype originates from a person aged 18 to 59 who received the Ad26.COV2.S COVID-19 vaccine or a placebo. This specimen consisted of peripheral blood, obtained in a trial of Ad26.COV2.S vaccine versus placebo. V is TRBV27 and J is TRBJ2-1; 13 bases are a match to TRBD2. In nucleotides, the CDR3 is TGTGCCAGCAGAACCTACGCCGGGACTAGCGGGGCGAGCTCCTACAATGAGCAGTTCTTC. The encoded protein is CASRTYAGTSGASSYNEQFF.